The 29 T cell receptor beta chains given below trace back to one sample, sequenced in a study of T cell repertoires in cytomegalovirus infection. Each CDR3 protein gets one entry after TCRdb re-called the reads with MiXCR. In the table there are approximately 910,000 distinct CDR3 sequences, around 29% of which are singletons. What these receptors recognize is not known. Specimen: cultured CD8+ T cells from PBMCs, collected from culture after CMV antigen stimulation. Every receptor here comes from a human donor in good health (CMV status not recorded). Some clones in this sample may be carry-over from other donors' samples.

The chain links TRBV25-1 to TRBJ1-6; the D gene is possibly TRBD1 (5 bases). CDR3 length: 14 amino acids. The germline CDR1 and CDR2 sequences are MGHDK and SYGVNS. Trimming left V 5 bases short and J 8 bases short, with 13 bases between. CDR3 coding DNA: TGTGCCAGCAGTTCCGGGACGAGAGATTCACCCCTCCACTTT. Protein product: CASSSGTRDSPLHF.

The chain is built from TRBV7-8 and TRBJ2-3, with D possibly being TRBD2 (7 bases). This CDR3 is 18 amino acids long. With 5 bases removed from V and 3 bases from J, the gap between germline ends came to 24 bases. Germline lookup yields CDR1 SGHVS and CDR2 FQNEAQ. Written as DNA, the CDR3 is TGTGCCAGCAGCGACCGCTTGGGGGAGGGGGGGGCGACAGATACGCAGTATTTT. This gives the protein CASSDRLGEGGATDTQYF.

In its sample, this clonotype was seen a few times. V gene TRBV7-9 combines with J gene TRBJ1-2, with D maybe TRBD1 (5 bases). Between the trimmed V and J ends, which lost 5 bases and 4 bases, there was a span of 17 bases. The length of the CDR3 is 15 residues. Germline lookup yields CDR1 SEHNR and CDR2 FQNEAQ (reference sequence). The CDR3 region has the DNA TGTGCCAGCAGCACCCCCGGTCCTGGGGCCTATGGCTACACCTTC. This gives the protein CASSTPGPGAYGYTF.

This clonotype has a handful of counts. This chain joins TRBV4-1 and TRBJ1-6; D gene unclear. CDR1 is MGHRA and CDR2 is YSYEKL in the germline V gene. The CDR3 covers 15 residues. V was pared by 4 bases and J by 5 bases, with 12 bases between. CDR3 amino acids: CASSLRAGDNSPLHF. The CDR3 DNA reads TGCGCCAGCAGCCTAAGGGCTGGGGATAATTCACCCCTCCACTTT.

This rearrangement joins TRBV27 to TRBJ2-7, with 7 bases identical to TRBD1. The V gene's germline CDR1 is MNHEY and CDR2 SMNVEV (reference sequence). The CDR3 has 16 residues. The V and J ends lost 0 bases and 1 base, in that order; junction bases with no gene match: 6. The CDR3 region is CASSLSGTAWSYEQYF. CDR3 DNA: TGTGCCAGCAGTTTATCGGGGACAGCCTGGTCCTACGAGCAGTACTTC.

J is TRBJ2-1 and V is TRBV6-2 or TRBV6-3, with 9 bases fitting TRBD1. The CDR3 is 15 amino acids. The germline gives CDR1 MNHEY, CDR2 SVGEGT. Losses at the gene ends were 4 bases for V and 6 bases for J; bases not matched to a gene: 7. CDR3 amino acids: CASSSPGTGINEQFF. The CDR3 region has the DNA TGTGCCAGCAGTTCTCCCGGGACAGGGATCAATGAGCAGTTCTTC.

This clonotype was seen only a few times. The chain links TRBV7-8 to TRBJ2-1, with unresolved D. The germline V gene has CDR1 SGHVS and CDR2 FQNEAQ. V was pared by 5 bases and J by 2 bases, with 16 bases between. The CDR3 covers 16 residues. CDR3 loop: CASSTQHNTPYNEQFF. The CDR3 DNA reads TGTGCCAGCAGCACCCAGCACAACACCCCCTACAATGAGCAGTTCTTC.

This clonotype was seen a few times. This rearrangement joins TRBV15 to TRBJ2-1, with unresolved D. CDR1 and CDR2 from the germline V gene are LNHNV and YYDKDF (reference sequence). This CDR3 spans 12 amino acids. Trimming cost V 8 bases and J 5 bases, with 10 bases left between them. In DNA, the CDR3 is TGTGCCACCTTATCCATTCACAATGAGCAGTTCTTC. Protein sequence: CATLSIHNEQFF.

The CDR3 sequence is CASSFGSGDNSPLHF. CDR3 in DNA: TGTGCCAGCAGCTTCGGCAGCGGAGATAATTCACCCCTCCACTTT. V usage is TRBV5-6 and J usage is TRBJ1-6; the D is unclear. Trimming left V 2 bases short and J 5 bases short, with 11 bases between. There are 15 residues in the CDR3. The germline CDR1 and CDR2 sequences are SGHDT and YYEEEE. The whole variable domain, remainder taken from reference TRBV5-6 and TRBJ1-6, is DAGVTQSPTHLIKTRGQQVTLRCSPKSGHDTVSWYQQALGQGPQFIFQYYEEEERQRGNFPDRFSGHQFPNYSSELNVNALLLGDSALYLCASSFGSGDNSPLHFGNGTRLTVT.

This clonotype was seen ten or more times. The V and J genes are TRBV6-1 and TRBJ2-1; the match to TRBD2 covers 12 bases. Germline V gene sequence: CDR1 MNHNS, CDR2 SASEGT. The CDR3 covers 16 residues. The ends lost 5 bases at V and 5 bases at J; junction bases unmatched: 7. The CDR3, as DNA: TGTGCCAGCAGTCAGACTAGCGGGGGAGTAAACAATGAGCAGTTCTTC. Its translation is CASSQTSGGVNNEQFF.

This clonotype was counted a few times. The chain has TRBV6-1 and TRBJ1-2; no clear D. The CDR3 is made up of 16 amino acids. Germline CDR1 and CDR2: MNHNS and SASEGT. The germline V and J ends were trimmed by 0 bases and 3 bases, with 14 bases remaining between them. In DNA form, the CDR3 reads TGTGCCAGCAGTGAAGCGAAATTCCAGATTTACTATGGCTACACCTTC. It is translated as CASSEAKFQIYYGYTF.

This clonotype was detected only a few times. The gene calls are TRBV24-1 and TRBJ1-3, with no clear D. V lost 4 bases and J lost 4, with 4 bases in between. The V gene's germline CDR1 is KGHDR and CDR2 SFDVKD. The CDR3 is 12 residues long. The CDR3 loop is CATSDGGNTIYF. CDR3 DNA sequence: TGTGCCACCAGTGACGGAGGAAACACCATATATTTT.

This chain connects TRBV7-6 to TRBJ1-5, with D maybe TRBD1 (6 bases). Germline V CDR1 and CDR2: SGHVS, FNYEAQ. The CDR3 consists of 16 residues. V lost 5 bases, J lost 6 bases, and 20 bases lay in between. The CDR3 DNA reads TGTGCCAGCAGCCAAACAGCAACAGGGAGAGGTCAGCCCCAGCATTTT. Translating it yields CASSQTATGRGQPQHF.

The rearrangement links TRBV25-1 to TRBJ1-3; 10 bases are a match to TRBD1. Germline lookup yields CDR1 MGHDK and CDR2 SYGVNS. The CDR3 consists of 13 residues. With V trimmed by 8 bases and J by 8 bases, 6 bases remained unmatched. The CDR3 coding sequence is TGTGCCAGCGGGGGGACAGGGGACGACACCATATATTTT. Its translation: CASGGTGDDTIYF.

This clonotype was detected many times. The V and J genes are TRBV7-8 and TRBJ2-7, with D tentatively TRBD2 (6 bases). The V end was cut by 5 bases, the J end by 1 base, with 12 bases between. Germline-derived CDR1 and CDR2 are SGHVS and FQNEAQ. The CDR3 runs 14 residues. CDR3 region: CASSHTGTSYEQYV. The CDR3, as DNA: TGTGCCAGCAGCCACACCGGGACTTCCTACGAGCAGTACGTC.

This clonotype appeared a few times. The CDR3 protein is CASSEGGTGPDDGYTF. CDR3 sequence (DNA): TGTGCCAGCAGTGAGGGGGGGACAGGGCCGGATGATGGCTACACCTTC. The rearrangement links TRBV2 to TRBJ1-2; 9 positions agree with TRBD1. Germline values: CDR1 SNHLY, CDR2 FYNNEI. CDR3 length: 16 residues. The trim removed 3 bases at V and 6 bases at J, leaving 11 bases unmatched.

CDR3 coding DNA: TGTGCCAGCAGTTTAGGGGGTAAAGGCGAGACCCAGTACTTC. This codes for CASSLGGKGETQYF. The J gene is TRBJ2-5, the V gene TRBV12-3 or TRBV12-4; D call uncertain. Trimming removed 1 base from V and 5 bases from J, with 11 bases in between. CDR3 length: 14 residues.

The J gene is TRBJ1-5, the V gene TRBV27; D unclear. In germline, CDR1 is MNHEY, CDR2 SMNVEV (reference sequence). V gave up 5 bases and J gave up 1 base, with 9 bases separating them. This CDR3 is built from 14 residues. CDR3 in DNA: TGTGCCAGCAGTCCGGCCGTAAGCAATCAGCCCCAGCATTTT. Translated: CASSPAVSNQPQHF.

The V call is TRBV5-6, the J call TRBJ1-2, with D unresolved. In germline, CDR1 is SGHDT, CDR2 YYEEEE. V lost 0 bases and J 7 bases, leaving 10 bases between the germline ends. The CDR3 covers 13 residues. CDR3 nucleotides: TGTGCCAGCAGCTTGGGGACGGCCCTTGGCTACACCTTC. The encoded protein is CASSLGTALGYTF.

This clonotype was seen only a few times. V is TRBV6-2 or TRBV6-3 and J is TRBJ2-7, with D perhaps assigned TRBD1 or TRBD2 (5 bases each). The CDR3 consists of 16 residues. Per the germline V gene, CDR1 is MNHEY and CDR2 is SVGEGT. V was clipped by 2 bases and J by 1 base, with 15 bases between them. The DNA of the CDR3 is TGTGCCAGCAGTTACCGGCAGGGAGATTGGTCCTACGAGCAGTACGTC. It specifies CASSYRQGDWSYEQYV.

A few counts support this clonotype. This sequence joins TRBV12-3 or TRBV12-4 and TRBJ2-5; 9 bases fit TRBD2. CDR3 length equals 14 residues. Unmatched junction bases numbered 6, after V lost 6 bases and J lost 4 bases. The CDR3 protein is CASRRRGGGETQYF. CDR3 nucleotides: TGTGCCAGCAGACGGCGGGGGGGCGGAGAGACCCAGTACTTC.

Ten or more counts support this clonotype. V and J are TRBV28 and TRBJ1-6, with 10 positions matching TRBD1. CDR1 is MDHEN, CDR2 SYDVKM, per germline. V was clipped by 5 bases and J by 8 bases; unmatched bases: 15. The CDR3 sequence is 18 residues long. The CDR3 DNA is TGTGCCAGCAGTCTACGGGGACAGGGGATCGACCTGGATTCACCCCTCCACTTT. It encodes CASSLRGQGIDLDSPLHF.

The rearrangement uses TRBV7-8 and TRBJ1-2, with 9 bases identical to TRBD1. The trim removed 4 bases at V and 7 bases at J, leaving 10 bases unmatched. CDR3 length: 15 amino acids. Germline CDR1 and CDR2: SGHVS and FQNEAQ. The CDR3 sequence is CASSSHDRGISGYTF. CDR3 nucleotides: TGTGCCAGCAGCTCCCATGACAGGGGGATAAGTGGCTACACCTTC.

This clonotype came up a few times. The gene calls are TRBV7-9 and TRBJ1-2; D gene uncertain. CDR1 and CDR2 from the germline V gene are SEHNR and FQNEAQ (reference sequence). The CDR3 has 15 residues. The germline V and J ends were trimmed by 3 bases and 2 bases, with 13 bases remaining between them. The CDR3 loop is CASSFTDRWNYGYTF. The CDR3 region has the DNA TGTGCCAGCAGCTTCACCGACCGTTGGAACTATGGCTACACCTTC.

With regard to this clonotype: The junction differs from germline at one of its ends, possibly a read error. The chain combines TRBV5-3 with TRBJ2-2; TRBD2 matches 11 bases. TRBV5-3 is an ORF for which the function is uncertain. The CDR3 consists of 15 residues. The CDR3 reads CASSFASGGPGELFF. CDR3 bases: TGTGCCAGCAGCTTCGCTAGCGGGGGGCCCGGGGAGCTGTTTTTT.

In this sample, this clonotype turned up many times. This chain uses TRBV7-2 with TRBJ2-7, with D perhaps matching TRBD1 or TRBD2 (5 bases each). The CDR3 runs to 13 residues. Germline V gives CDR1 SGHTA, CDR2 FQGNSA. The V end lost 1 base, the J end lost 6 bases, and 10 bases lay between the germline ends. The CDR3 nucleotides read TGTGCCAGCAGCTTAGGGTCCGGGGCCGAGCAGTACGTC. Amino acid sequence: CASSLGSGAEQYV.

The chain has TRBV7-9 and TRBJ1-5; TRBD1 agrees at 8 bases. Germline CDR1 reads SEHNR; CDR2 reads FQNEAQ (reference sequence). The trim removed 1 base at V and 0 bases at J, leaving 11 bases unmatched. The CDR3 length is 19 residues. For the CDR3, the DNA is TGTGCCAGCAGCTTAGGTGGACAGGGAAATGCCTTTAGCAATCAGCCCCAGCATTTT. Encoded protein: CASSLGGQGNAFSNQPQHF.

The chain joins TRBV4-3 to TRBJ2-4; D ambiguous. This CDR3 spans 16 amino acids. The V end was cut by 0 bases, the J end by 0 bases, with 9 bases between. Germline V lookup: CDR1 LGHNA, CDR2 YSLEER. The CDR3 coding sequence is TGCGCCAGCAGCCAAGAGCCCCCGGGAGCCAAAAACATTCAGTACTTC. The encoded protein is CASSQEPPGAKNIQYF.

A few counts support this clonotype. This chain links TRBV20-1 with TRBJ2-1; D gene unclear. The CDR3 spans 16 residues. Germline lookup yields CDR1 DFQATT and CDR2 SNEGSKA (reference sequence). Trimming shortened V by 3 bases and J by 0 bases, and 15 bases separated the two germline ends. CDR3 DNA: TGCAGTGCTAGTTGGCTTACTACCCGCTCCTACAATGAGCAGTTCTTC. Amino acids: CSASWLTTRSYNEQFF.